The sequence of this TCR beta chain was determined in a study of blood T cells in healthy people across ages. Study-wide results and caveats: Bulk PBMC profiling left naive and antigen-experienced comparisons inconclusive.

Sample-barcoded 5' priming and a J-beta primer mix drove a second PCR of about 7 to 11 cycles. Each cDNA molecule was tagged by a template-switch adaptor that had 12 random nucleotides. TCRdb used MiXCR to reprocess the 5' RACE reads, holding one entry per CDR3 protein. Here the sample spans approximately 690,000 distinct CDR3 sequences, around 41% being singletons. This clonotype turned up a few times. Its cognate antigen is unknown. CDR3 size: 14 residues. Trimming took off 7 bases at V and 3 bases at J, with 16 bases between the two ends. Germline assignment: CDR1 MNHEY and CDR2 SVGEGT. Sequencing used blood. The rearrangement uses TRBV6-2 or TRBV6-3 and TRBJ2-7; tentatively, D is TRBD1 or TRBD2 (6 bases each). This receptor was obtained from a man aged 80 or over in good health. Here the CDR3 reads CASTSGGRGYEQYF. DNA of the CDR3: TGTGCCAGCACATCCGGGGGCAGGGGCTACGAGCAGTACTTC.